Listed below are T cell receptor beta chains from one sample, sequenced in a study of cytomegalovirus exposure and HLA in healthy donors. Using immunoSEQ multiplex PCR, the repertoire was profiled, and TCRdb retains in-frame clones only, with some absent. The sample yields about 130,000 clones, roughly two thirds seen once. The source material was PBMCs. The receptors derive from a man aged 25 to 40 in good health and CMV-seropositive. Each CDR3 is given without its conserved first and last residue. Fields, in order: V gene, D gene, J gene, CDR3 protein. A D gene is named only where the DNA matches it firmly.

>TRBV5-1|TRBD1|TRBJ2-5
ASSPGQGWETQY
>TRBV29-1|TRBD1|TRBJ2-7
SVEAYDRGQSEQY
>TRBV15|TRBD1|TRBJ1-2
ATTRGQAFGGYT
>TRBV11-3|.|TRBJ2-7
ASSLSGVNEQY
>TRBV6-5|.|TRBJ1-3
ASRPTGSGNTIY
>TRBV7-2|TRBD2|TRBJ2-3
ASSSPTSGRWGTDTQY
>TRBV4-2|TRBD1|TRBJ2-6
ASSQATGDGSGANVLT
>TRBV7-3|.|TRBJ2-5
ASSLNRGETQY
>TRBV13|.|TRBJ2-3
ASSFWAPGLRTDTQY
>TRBV12-5|.|TRBJ2-3
ASGPSGATDTQY
>TRBV18|TRBD2|TRBJ2-7
ASSPPTSLSYEQY
>TRBV9|.|TRBJ1-6
ASSVGVGTENSPLH
>TRBV19|TRBD2|TRBJ2-2
ASSVLAGATGELF
>TRBV28|TRBD1|TRBJ2-7
ASSIRPGTGDYEQY
>TRBV5-1|.|TRBJ1-3
ASSPRTSGNTIY
>TRBV14|.|TRBJ2-7
ASSPTSSGAYEQY
>TRBV27|.|TRBJ1-3
ASSLFSGGNTIY
>TRBV6-1|TRBD1|TRBJ1-5
ASSQGGRQPQH
>TRBV7-2|TRBD2|TRBJ2-1
APSQASGRAGGEQF
>TRBV7-9|.|TRBJ2-1
ASSLKGASYNEQF
>TRBV7-9|TRBD2|TRBJ2-5
ASSSIGGETQY
>TRBV4-1|.|TRBJ1-3
ASSQDSGSGNTIY
>TRBV19|TRBD2|TRBJ2-7
ASSLLAGGYEQY
>TRBV5-1|TRBD1|TRBJ2-7
ASSPTGGSYEQY
>TRBV28|TRBD1|TRBJ2-2
ASSPPRTGTWQDTGELF